This TCR beta chain was sequenced for a study of CD8 T cells in ankylosing spondylitis. The table lists this clonotype with many counts. Germline trimming cut 6 bases from V and 5 bases from J; bases unmatched to any gene: 8. The CDR3 sequence is 15 residues long. Germline V lookup: CDR1 SGHRS, CDR2 YFSETQ. TCRdb processed the 5' RACE reads anew with MiXCR; each CDR3 protein has one entry. The table has around 340,000 distinct CDR3 sequences, about 14% seen once. The sequence was obtained from a male donor with ankylosing spondylitis or in good health (not recorded which). The rearrangement uses TRBV5-1 and TRBJ2-1, with 10 bases lining up with TRBD1. The sequencing sample was made of blood, either unsorted or a sorted T cell fraction (not recorded which). The CDR3 sequence: CASTPGQGINNEQFF. In DNA form, the CDR3 reads TGCGCCAGCACCCCGGGACAGGGGATAAACAATGAGCAGTTCTTC.